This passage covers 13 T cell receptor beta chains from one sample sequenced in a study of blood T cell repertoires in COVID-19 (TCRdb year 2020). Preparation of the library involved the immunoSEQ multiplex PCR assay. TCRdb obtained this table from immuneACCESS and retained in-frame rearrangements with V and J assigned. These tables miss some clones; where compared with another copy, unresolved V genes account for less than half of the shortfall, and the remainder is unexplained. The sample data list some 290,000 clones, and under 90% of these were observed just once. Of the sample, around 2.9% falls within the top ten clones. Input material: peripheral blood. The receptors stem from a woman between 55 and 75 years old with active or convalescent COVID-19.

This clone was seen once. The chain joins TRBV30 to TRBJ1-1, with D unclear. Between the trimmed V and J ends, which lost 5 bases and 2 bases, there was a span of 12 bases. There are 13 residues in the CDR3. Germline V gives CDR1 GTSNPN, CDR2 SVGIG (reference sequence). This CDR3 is CAWAASINTEAFF. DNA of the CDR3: TGTGCCTGGGCCGCTAGTATAAACACTGAAGCTTTCTTT.

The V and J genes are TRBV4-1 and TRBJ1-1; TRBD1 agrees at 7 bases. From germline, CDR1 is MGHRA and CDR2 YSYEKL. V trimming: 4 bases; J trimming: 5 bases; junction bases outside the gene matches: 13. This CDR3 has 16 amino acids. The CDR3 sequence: CASSRGPMTGRTEAFF. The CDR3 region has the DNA TGCGCCAGCAGCCGGGGGCCCATGACAGGGAGAACTGAAGCTTTCTTT.

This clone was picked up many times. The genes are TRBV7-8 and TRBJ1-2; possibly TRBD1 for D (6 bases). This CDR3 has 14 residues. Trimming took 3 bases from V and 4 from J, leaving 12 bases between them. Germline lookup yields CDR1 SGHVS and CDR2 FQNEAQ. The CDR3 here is CASSLADSFYGYTF. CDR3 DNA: TGTGCCAGCAGCTTGGCGGACAGCTTCTATGGCTACACCTTC.

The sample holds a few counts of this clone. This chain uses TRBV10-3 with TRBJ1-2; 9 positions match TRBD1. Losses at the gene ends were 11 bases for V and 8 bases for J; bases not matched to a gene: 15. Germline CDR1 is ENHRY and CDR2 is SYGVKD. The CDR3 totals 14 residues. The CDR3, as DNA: TGTGCCCCATCTGACGTCAGGACAGGGGACGGCTACACCTTC. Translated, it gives CAPSDVRTGDGYTF.

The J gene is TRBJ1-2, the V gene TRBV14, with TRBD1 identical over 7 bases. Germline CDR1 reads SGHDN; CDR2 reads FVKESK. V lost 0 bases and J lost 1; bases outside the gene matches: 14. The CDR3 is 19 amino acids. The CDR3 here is CASSQDVRLDRRNNYGYTF. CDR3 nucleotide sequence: TGTGCCAGCAGCCAAGATGTCAGACTGGACAGGCGAAATAACTATGGCTACACCTTC.

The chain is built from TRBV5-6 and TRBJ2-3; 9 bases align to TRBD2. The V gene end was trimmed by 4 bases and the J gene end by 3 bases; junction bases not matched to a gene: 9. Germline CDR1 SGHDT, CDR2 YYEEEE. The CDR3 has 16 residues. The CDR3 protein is CASSPEGSGGTDTQYF. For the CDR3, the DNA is TGTGCCAGCAGCCCTGAGGGTAGCGGGGGTACAGATACGCAGTATTTT.

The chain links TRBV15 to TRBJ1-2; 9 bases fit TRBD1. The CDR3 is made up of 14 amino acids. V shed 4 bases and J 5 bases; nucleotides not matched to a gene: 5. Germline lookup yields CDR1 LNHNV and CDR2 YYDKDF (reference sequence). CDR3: CATSTRTGEYGYTF. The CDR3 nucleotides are TGTGCCACCAGCACCAGGACAGGGGAATATGGCTACACCTTC.

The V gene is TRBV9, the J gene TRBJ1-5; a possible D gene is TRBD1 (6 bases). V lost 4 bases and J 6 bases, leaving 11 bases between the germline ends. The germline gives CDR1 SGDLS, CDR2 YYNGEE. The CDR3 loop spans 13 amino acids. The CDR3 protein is CASSNGRGQPQHF. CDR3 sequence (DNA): TGTGCCAGCAGCAACGGCAGGGGTCAGCCCCAGCATTTT.

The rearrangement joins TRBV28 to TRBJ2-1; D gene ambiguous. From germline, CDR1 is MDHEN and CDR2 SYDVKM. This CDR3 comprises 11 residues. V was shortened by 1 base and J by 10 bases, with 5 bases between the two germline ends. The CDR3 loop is CASSLFEEQFF. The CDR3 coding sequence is TGTGCCAGCAGTTTATTCGAGGAGCAGTTCTTC.

CDR3 region: CASSLAGQGSDTQYF. The CDR3 bases are TGTGCCAGCAGCTTGGCGGGACAGGGCTCAGATACGCAGTATTTT. The genes are TRBV5-4 and TRBJ2-3; 9 bases line up with TRBD1. V dropped 0 bases and J dropped 4; count of bases not matched to a gene: 3. CDR3 length: 15 amino acids. Germline CDR1 and CDR2: SGHNT and YYREEE (reference sequence).

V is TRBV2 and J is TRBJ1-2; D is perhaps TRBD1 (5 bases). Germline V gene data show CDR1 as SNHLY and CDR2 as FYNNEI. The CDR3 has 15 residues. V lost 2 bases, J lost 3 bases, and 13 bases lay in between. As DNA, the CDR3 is TGTGCCAGCAGTGAACGACAGCCGGTTCACTATGGCTACACCTTC. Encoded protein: CASSERQPVHYGYTF. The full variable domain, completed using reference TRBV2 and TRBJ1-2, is EPEVTQTPSHQVTQMGQEVILRCVPISNHLYFYWYRQILGQKVEFLVSFYNNEISEKSEIFDDQFSVERPDGSNFTLKIRSTKLEDSAMYFCASSERQPVHYGYTFGSGTRLTVV.

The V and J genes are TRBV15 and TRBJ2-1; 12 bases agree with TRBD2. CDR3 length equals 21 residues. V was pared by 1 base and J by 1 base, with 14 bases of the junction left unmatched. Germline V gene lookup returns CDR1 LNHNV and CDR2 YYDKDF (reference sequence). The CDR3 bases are TGTGCCACCAGCAGAGTAGTGAGACTAGCGGGGGAATCCTATTCCTACAATGAGCAGTTCTTC. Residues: CATSRVVRLAGESYSYNEQFF.

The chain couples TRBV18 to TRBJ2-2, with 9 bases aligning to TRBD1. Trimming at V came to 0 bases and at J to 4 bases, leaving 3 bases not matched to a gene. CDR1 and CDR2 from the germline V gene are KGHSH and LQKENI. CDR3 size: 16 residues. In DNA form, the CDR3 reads TGTGCCAGCTCACCACCGGGACAGGGCATCACCGGGGAGCTGTTTTTT. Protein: CASSPPGQGITGELFF.